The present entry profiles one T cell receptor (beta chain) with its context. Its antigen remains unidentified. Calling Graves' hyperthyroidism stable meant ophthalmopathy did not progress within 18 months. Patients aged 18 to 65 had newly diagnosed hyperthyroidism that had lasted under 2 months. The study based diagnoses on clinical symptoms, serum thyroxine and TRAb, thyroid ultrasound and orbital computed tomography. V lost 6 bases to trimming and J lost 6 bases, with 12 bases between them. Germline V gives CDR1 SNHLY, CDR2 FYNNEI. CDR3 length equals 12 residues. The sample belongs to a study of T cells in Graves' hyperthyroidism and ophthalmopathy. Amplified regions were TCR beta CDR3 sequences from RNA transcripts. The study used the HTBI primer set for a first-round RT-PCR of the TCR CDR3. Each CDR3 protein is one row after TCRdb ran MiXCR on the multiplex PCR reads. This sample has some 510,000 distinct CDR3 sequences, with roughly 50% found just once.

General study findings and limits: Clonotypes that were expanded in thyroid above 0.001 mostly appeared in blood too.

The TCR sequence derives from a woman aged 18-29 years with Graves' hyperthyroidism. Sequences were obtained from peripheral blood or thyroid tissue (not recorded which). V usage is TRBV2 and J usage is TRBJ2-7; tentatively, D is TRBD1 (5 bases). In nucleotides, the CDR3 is TGTGCCAGCAGGGGGCTAGAAACCGAGCAGTACTTC. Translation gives CASRGLETEQYF.